This T cell receptor (beta chain) was found in a study of blood T cell repertoires in COVID-19. In the study overall: From the United States, Italy and Spain came samples of acute and convalescent COVID-19. PBMCs, B-cell-depleted T cells, or T cells provided the cDNA or gDNA that made up the material.

The germline V gene encodes CDR1 SGHVS and CDR2 FQNEAQ. The CDR3 is 16 amino acids. Trimming stripped 1 base from V and 0 bases from J, with 12 bases between. Authors' analysis steps: Nucleated cell counts were estimated from reference gene primer amplification. Sequencing used immunoSEQ multiplex PCR; TCRdb keeps in-frame clones, though not all of them. Clone size and V and J calls were adopted from that table, with D and trimming inferred from the DNA. The data show over 100,000 clones, with 90% seen just once and 1.1% held by the top ten. The sequencing sample was made of peripheral blood. The clonotype was recovered from a human donor in a cohort sampled during active COVID-19. This chain connects TRBV7-8 to TRBJ1-2; D is unclear. CDR3 in amino acids: CASSLDGSAANYGYTF. The CDR3 nucleotides are TGTGCCAGCAGCTTAGACGGGAGTGCAGCTAACTATGGCTACACCTTC.